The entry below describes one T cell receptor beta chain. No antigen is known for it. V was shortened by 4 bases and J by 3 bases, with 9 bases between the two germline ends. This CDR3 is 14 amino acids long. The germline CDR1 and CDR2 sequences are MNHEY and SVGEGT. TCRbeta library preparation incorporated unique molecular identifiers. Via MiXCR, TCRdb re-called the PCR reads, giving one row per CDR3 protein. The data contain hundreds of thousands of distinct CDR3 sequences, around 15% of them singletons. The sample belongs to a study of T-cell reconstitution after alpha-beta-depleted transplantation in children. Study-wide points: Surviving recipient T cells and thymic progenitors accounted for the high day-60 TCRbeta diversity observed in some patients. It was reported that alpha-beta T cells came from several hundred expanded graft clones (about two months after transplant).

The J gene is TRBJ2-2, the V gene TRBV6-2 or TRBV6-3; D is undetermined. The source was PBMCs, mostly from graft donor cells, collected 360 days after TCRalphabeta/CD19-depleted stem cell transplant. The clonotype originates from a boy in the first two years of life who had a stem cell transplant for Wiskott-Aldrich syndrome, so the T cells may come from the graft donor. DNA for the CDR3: TGTGCCAGCAGTTGGCGGCTTGACACCGGGGAGCTGTTTTTT. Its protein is CASSWRLDTGELFF.